These 7 T cell receptor beta chains originate from one sample sequenced in a study of blood T cell repertoires in COVID-19. TCRdb's copy holds only in-frame clones and misses some; the assay was immunoSEQ multiplex PCR. Among under 200,000 clones, 80% were seen once, and the ten largest hold roughly 3.4%. The sample taken for sequencing was PBMCs or T cells enriched from blood (not recorded which). The receptors derive from a woman aged 55 to 70 who had recovered from COVID-19.

This chain joins TRBV7-2 and TRBJ1-1; possibly TRBD1 for D (5 bases). Trimming took off 5 bases at V and 4 bases at J, with 14 bases between the two ends. The germline CDR1 and CDR2 sequences are SGHTA and FQGNSA. CDR3 length: 14 residues. The CDR3 loop reads CASSGRGGSTEAFF. The CDR3 DNA reads TGTGCCAGCAGCGGGCGCGGGGGAAGCACTGAAGCTTTCTTT.

This clone was seen just once. CDR3 bases: TGTGCCAGCAGCCAGGACAAGGGACAGTTGAACACTGAAGCTTTCTTT. Amino acids: CASSQDKGQLNTEAFF. The rearrangement joins TRBV4-2 to TRBJ1-1; 7 nucleotides agree with TRBD1. The J segment lost 0 bases and the V segment lost 3 bases, leaving 7 bases of the junction unmatched. The CDR3 loop spans 16 amino acids. Germline V gene lookup returns CDR1 LGHNA and CDR2 YNFKEQ.

The gene calls are TRBV11-2 and TRBJ2-3; TRBD2 agrees at 10 bases. V trimming: 5 bases; J trimming: 2 bases; junction bases outside the gene matches: 4. This CDR3 is built from 15 residues. The germline V gene has CDR1 SGHAT and CDR2 FQNNGV. The CDR3 protein is CASSPLAGTTDTQYF. The CDR3 coding sequence is TGTGCCAGCAGCCCACTAGCGGGGACCACAGATACGCAGTATTTT.

In its sample, this clone was seen once. This chain connects TRBV5-1 to TRBJ2-6; possibly TRBD2 for D (6 bases). CDR3 length equals 16 residues. CDR1 is SGHRS, CDR2 YFSETQ, per germline. Trimming cost V 4 bases and J 0 bases, with 11 bases left between them. CDR3: CASSPLGGSGANVLTF. CDR3 in DNA: TGCGCCAGCAGCCCGTTGGGGGGCTCTGGGGCCAACGTCCTGACTTTC.

The chain links TRBV2 to TRBJ2-3, with D possibly TRBD2 on 5 matching bases. V lost 2 bases and J 0 bases, leaving 6 bases between the germline ends. Germline CDR1 and CDR2: SNHLY and FYNNEI. This CDR3 spans 14 amino acids. The CDR3 spells CASSELASTDTQYF. The CDR3 DNA is TGTGCCAGCAGTGAACTAGCCAGCACAGATACGCAGTATTTT.

The rearrangement uses TRBV30 and TRBJ1-3; D is uncertain. Trimming removed 0 bases at V and 13 bases at J, with 10 bases between. The germline V gene encodes CDR1 GTSNPN and CDR2 SVGIG (reference sequence). This CDR3 region has 11 residues. This chain's CDR3 is CAWSVLRDIYF. The CDR3, as DNA: TGTGCCTGGAGTGTCCTCCGGGATATATATTTT.

The chain combines TRBV5-8 with TRBJ2-7; D remains ambiguous. Germline-derived CDR1 and CDR2 are SGHTS and YDEGEE. V dropped 0 bases and J dropped 7 bases, with 14 bases sitting between them. There are 14 residues in the CDR3. CDR3 bases: TGTGCCAGCAGCTTGGGAAGCGTGGATCCGGAGCAGTACTTC. Protein sequence: CASSLGSVDPEQYF.